The 9 T cell receptor beta chains in this list originate from one sample, sequenced in a study of blood T cell repertoires in COVID-19. TCRdb keeps only in-frame clones here, not all; method: immunoSEQ multiplex PCR. The sample shows around 130,000 clones, roughly 90% of them seen only once. Sequences were obtained from peripheral blood. All receptors come from a man aged 65-85 years with active COVID-19.

V gene TRBV6-2 or TRBV6-3 combines with J gene TRBJ2-3; 8 bases are shared with TRBD2. This CDR3 region has 17 residues. Unmatched junction bases numbered 9, after V lost 0 bases and J lost 4 bases. Germline loops: CDR1 MNHEY, CDR2 SVGEGT. This CDR3 reads CASSYSLGGRWPDTQYF. Here the CDR3 DNA reads TGTGCCAGCAGTTACTCGTTGGGCGGGAGGTGGCCAGATACGCAGTATTTT.

The sample holds one count of this clone. The chain has TRBV30 and TRBJ1-5; D unclear. The CDR3 is 15 residues long. The germline V and J ends were trimmed by 0 bases and 4 bases, with 13 bases remaining between them. Germline CDR1 and CDR2: GTSNPN and SVGIG (reference sequence). CDR3 DNA sequence: TGTGCCTGGAGTGTATACGGGCGCGGGAATCAGCCCCAGCATTTT. This gives the protein CAWSVYGRGNQPQHF.

The chain links TRBV7-2 to TRBJ2-1, with 12 nucleotides matching TRBD2. Germline V gene lookup returns CDR1 SGHTA and CDR2 FQGNSA. The V and J ends lost 5 bases and 7 bases, in that order; junction bases with no gene match: 15. The CDR3 extends over 18 amino acids. CDR3 in amino acids: CASSPLGHLAGGINEQFF. The CDR3 coding sequence is TGTGCCAGCAGCCCTCTCGGCCACCTAGCGGGAGGGATTAATGAGCAGTTCTTC.

The gene calls are TRBV28 and TRBJ2-6, with 12 bases aligning to TRBD2. The V gene's germline CDR1 is MDHEN and CDR2 SYDVKM. This CDR3 has 18 amino acids. Losses at the gene ends were 6 bases for V and 0 bases for J; bases not matched to a gene: 6. CDR3: CASRVTSGSLSGANVLTF. The CDR3 DNA sequence: TGTGCCAGCAGGGTGACTAGCGGGAGTCTCTCTGGGGCCAACGTCCTGACTTTC.

The J gene is TRBJ1-5, the V gene TRBV28; TRBD1 is a possible D gene (5 bases). Per germline, CDR1 MDHEN and CDR2 SYDVKM. The CDR3 extends over 15 amino acids. V lost 7 bases to trimming and J lost 3 bases, with 16 bases between them. The CDR3 here is CASTKDTTDNQPQHF. The CDR3 DNA follows: TGTGCCAGCACCAAGGACACGACCGACAATCAGCCCCAGCATTTT.

The V and J genes are TRBV24-1 and TRBJ2-5, with no clear D. Per the germline V gene, CDR1 is KGHDR and CDR2 is SFDVKD. V was cut by 5 bases and J by 1 base, with 13 bases left in between. The CDR3 totals 15 residues. The CDR3 DNA is TGTGCCACCAGTGCTGGCGGAATCTCCCAAGAGACCCAGTACTTC. It specifies CATSAGGISQETQYF.

The gene calls are TRBV29-1 and TRBJ2-7, with TRBD1 matching 8 bases. The J segment lost 3 bases and the V segment lost 2 bases, leaving 6 bases of the junction unmatched. The CDR3 loop spans 14 amino acids. The V gene's germline CDR1 is SQVTM and CDR2 ANQGSEA. CDR3 region: CSVEIQGEGYEQYF. CDR3 nucleotides: TGCAGCGTTGAAATACAGGGGGAAGGCTACGAGCAGTACTTC.

The rearrangement joins TRBV28 to TRBJ2-2; TRBD2 matches at 13 bases. Germline V CDR1 and CDR2: MDHEN, SYDVKM. V lost 6 bases to trimming and J lost 4 bases; unmatched junction nucleotides: 5. CDR3 length equals 16 residues. CDR3 in amino acids: CASRPGLAGVTGELFF. The DNA of the CDR3 is TGTGCCAGCAGGCCCGGACTAGCGGGAGTCACCGGGGAGCTGTTTTTT.

This chain uses TRBV15 with TRBJ2-3; 12 nucleotides agree with TRBD2. The V gene end was trimmed by 2 bases and the J gene end by 0 bases; junction bases not matched to a gene: 6. The CDR3 is 18 amino acids. Germline loops: CDR1 LNHNV, CDR2 YYDKDF (reference sequence). CDR3 DNA sequence: TGTGCCACCAGCAGAACACCGGGGACTAGCGGGAGCACAGATACGCAGTATTTT. The encoded protein is CATSRTPGTSGSTDTQYF.